This T cell receptor beta chain is drawn from a study of response to subunit inactivated influenza vaccine. Looked up from germline, CDR1 is DFQATT and CDR2 is SNEGSKA (reference sequence). The CDR3 is made up of 14 amino acids. Unmatched junction bases numbered 10, after V lost 5 bases and J lost 3 bases. TCRdb redid the calling of the RT-PCR reads with MiXCR, one entry per CDR3 protein. This sample has about 540,000 distinct CDR3 sequences, with around 15% found just once. This clonotype has a handful of counts. Sequences were derived from PBMCs from blood, sampled roughly 12 days after vaccination. The chain is built from TRBV20-1 and TRBJ2-7, with 7 bases that match TRBD1. This TCR was recovered from a man between 50 and 59 years old who received an inactivated influenza vaccine. CDR3: CSAVQGVQLYEQYF. The CDR3 region has the DNA TGCAGTGCTGTCCAGGGGGTTCAACTCTACGAGCAGTACTTC.